This T cell receptor beta chain was sequenced for a study of blood T cell repertoires in COVID-19. With 4 bases removed from V and 4 bases from J, the gap between germline ends came to 10 bases. The CDR3 has 13 residues. Germline loops: CDR1 SGDLS, CDR2 YYNGEE. Only in-frame clones appear in the TCRdb table, and some are missing; sequencing was by immunoSEQ multiplex PCR. The sample shows 150,000 to 200,000 clones, about nine tenths of them seen only once. The sample was peripheral blood. This chain joins TRBV9 and TRBJ2-3; TRBD2 might be the D (5 bases). The TCR comes from a woman in her fifties or sixties with acute or convalescent COVID-19. In nucleotides, the CDR3 is TGTGCCAGCAGCCCCGGACTCTCAGATACGCAGTATTTT. Its protein is CASSPGLSDTQYF.